The 19 T cell receptor beta chains below were found in one sample sequenced in a study of monozygotic twins with inflammatory bowel disease. TCRdb reprocessed the 5' RACE reads, with one entry per CDR3 protein and no DNA. Its clone listing holds around 380,000 distinct CDR3 sequences. The specimen was blood. These receptors came from a human donor with ulcerative colitis or Crohn's disease, or a healthy co-twin of an affected twin (not recorded which).

The V and J genes are TRBV12-3 or TRBV12-4 and TRBJ1-2; the D call of TRBD1 rests on TCRdb alone, since no DNA is present to check it. The CDR3 extends over 15 amino acids. CDR3: CASSFAPGVGYGYTF.

This rearrangement joins TRBV7-9 to TRBJ2-1; no DNA is available, so the TRBD2 call from TCRdb remains unchecked. The V gene's germline CDR1 is SEHNR and CDR2 FQNEAQ (reference sequence). CDR3 length equals 15 residues. The CDR3 here is CASSSRREYNNEQFF. The variable domain in full, completed from reference TRBV7-9 and TRBJ2-1, reads DTGVSQNPRHKITKRGQNVTFRCDPISEHNRLYWYRQTLGQGPEFLTYFQNEAQLEKSRLLSDRFSAERPKGSFSTLEIQRTEQGDSAMYLCASSSRREYNNEQFFGPGTRLTVL.

The chain has TRBV24-1 and TRBJ2-2; as DNA is missing, the TRBD1 call by TCRdb cannot be tested. CDR1 is KGHDR, CDR2 SFDVKD, per germline. CDR3 length equals 18 residues. The CDR3 reads CATSDFPGDFANTGELFF.

The chain uses TRBV10-3 and TRBJ2-2. The CDR3 has 14 amino acids. The germline CDR1 and CDR2 sequences are ENHRY and SYGVKD. CDR3 residues: CAIGKEVDTGELFF.

The chain uses TRBV9 and TRBJ1-1; TCRdb proposes TRBD1, but this gene call is untestable without DNA. CDR1 is SGDLS, CDR2 YYNGEE, per germline. The CDR3 has 17 amino acids. CDR3 region: CASSVESWTGGDSEAFF. The full variable domain, in which reference TRBV9 and TRBJ1-1 provide the parts outside the CDR3, is DSGVTQTPKHLITATGQRVTLRCSPRSGDLSVYWYQQSLDQGLQFLIQYYNGEERAKGNILERFSAQQFPDLHSELNLSSLELGDSALYFCASSVESWTGGDSEAFFGQGTRLTVV.

The chain uses TRBV27 and TRBJ2-7; TCRdb proposes TRBD1, but this gene call is untestable without DNA. CDR3 length: 15 residues. Germline assignment: CDR1 MNHEY and CDR2 SMNVEV (reference sequence). CDR3 in amino acids: CASSPGRPGGHEQYF.

The J gene is TRBJ2-7, the V gene TRBV6-2 or TRBV6-3; TCRdb designates TRBD2, a call that cannot be tested without DNA. Germline V lookup: CDR1 MNHEY, CDR2 SVGEGT. The CDR3 consists of 12 residues. The CDR3 reads CASLGLAYEQYF.

V usage is TRBV20-1 and J usage is TRBJ2-3; the D gene TCRdb calls, TRBD1, cannot be checked with no DNA. Germline V gene lookup returns CDR1 DFQATT and CDR2 SNEGSKA (reference sequence). The CDR3 contains 14 residues. This chain's CDR3 is CSAETGGGTDTQYF.

The rearrangement links TRBV24-1 to TRBJ1-5; TCRdb gives TRBD1 as the D gene, but with no DNA this cannot be confirmed. Germline V gives CDR1 KGHDR, CDR2 SFDVKD. The CDR3 covers 14 residues. The CDR3 loop reads CATSHGQINQPQHF.

V and J are TRBV12-3 or TRBV12-4 and TRBJ2-7; TCRdb returns TRBD2, unconfirmable since there is no DNA. CDR3 length: 14 amino acids. CDR3 region: CASRAGTSSYEQYF.

The genes are TRBV5-1 and TRBJ1-5; TCRdb's assignment of TRBD1 cannot be checked, as there is no DNA. The CDR3 sequence is 15 residues long. Germline V gene data show CDR1 as SGHRS and CDR2 as YFSETQ. CDR3 amino acids: CASSIGTDYNQPQHF.

The chain combines TRBV18 with TRBJ2-3. This CDR3 is 16 amino acids long. The germline gives CDR1 KGHSH, CDR2 LQKENI. The chain's CDR3 is CASSPLWGWGTDTQYF.

V and J are TRBV12-3 or TRBV12-4 and TRBJ1-6; lacking DNA, the TRBD1 call made by TCRdb goes unchecked. The CDR3 sequence is 16 residues long. CDR3 residues: CASSLGGVGINSPLHF.

This chain uses TRBV7-2 with TRBJ2-1; TCRdb outputs TRBD1, but without DNA this stays unchecked. This CDR3 contains 14 residues. CDR1 and CDR2 from the germline V gene are SGHTA and FQGNSA. The CDR3 sequence: CASRQRTGGDEQFF.

This chain uses TRBV4-3 with TRBJ1-3; absent DNA, TCRdb's TRBD1 call cannot be checked. The CDR3 runs 15 residues. From germline, CDR1 is LGHNA and CDR2 YSLEER. This chain's CDR3 is CASSQDRGAGNTIYF.

The chain uses TRBV30 and TRBJ2-1. Germline V gene data show CDR1 as GTSNPN and CDR2 as SVGIG (reference sequence). This CDR3 region has 13 residues. CDR3 protein: CAWSSDSFNEQFF.

This chain's CDR3 is CASKGWDYTDTQYF. This sequence joins TRBV14 and TRBJ2-3. In germline, CDR1 is SGHDN, CDR2 FVKESK. This CDR3 comprises 14 residues.

The rearrangement joins TRBV7-9 to TRBJ2-6; checking the TCRdb D call of TRBD2 is not possible without DNA. Germline loops: CDR1 SEHNR, CDR2 FQNEAQ (reference sequence). CDR3 length: 17 amino acids. The CDR3 sequence: CASSQLASVKGANVLTF.

The chain employs TRBV21-1 and TRBJ2-2; lacking DNA, the TRBD1 call made by TCRdb goes unchecked. TRBV21-1 is described as a pseudogene. The CDR3 has 14 amino acids. The CDR3 spells CASRDSFSNGELFF.